This entry features one TCR beta chain sequence. This sample was taken from a study of T cell changes during pregnancy in multiple sclerosis. TCRdb's table, derived via immunoSEQ multiplex PCR, lists solely in-frame clones and lacks some. This sample has some 60,000 clones; about nine tenths occur once, and the top ten carry under 2%. The CDR3 sequence is 24 residues long. The V gene end was trimmed by 0 bases and the J gene end by 5 bases; junction bases not matched to a gene: 33. The sequence was obtained from a female donor with multiple sclerosis, enrolled in a pregnancy study. This material consisted of peripheral blood, taken after pregnancy. The V call is TRBV23-1, the J call TRBJ2-5; 7 bases line up with TRBD1. Being an ORF, TRBV23-1 has a function that is uncertain. DNA for the CDR3: TGCGCCAGCAGTCAATCCGGTATCTTTCAAATGGTCGAGGGAGACAGGGTCGTGAGGGAGACCCAGTACTTC. Translating gives CASSQSGIFQMVEGDRVVRETQYF.